Detailed here is one T cell receptor (beta chain). The antigen remains undetermined. Produced via immunoSEQ multiplex PCR; TCRdb's table is partial and in-frame only. The sample records around 80,000 clones, approximately 96% being singletons. The data stem from a study of cytomegalovirus exposure and HLA in healthy donors. Notes on the study in general: Subsequent analysis revealed that first-cohort TCR clusters tended to co-occur in the 90 to 150 validation repertoires.

This CDR3 has 18 residues. The germline V and J ends were trimmed by 0 bases and 0 bases, with 15 bases remaining between them. Germline V gene sequence: CDR1 LGHNT, CDR2 FRNRAP. Source material: PBMCs. This receptor was obtained from a woman under 30 in good health and CMV-seronegative. The genes are TRBV12-5 and TRBJ2-1; D might be TRBD1 (6 bases). Written as DNA, the CDR3 is TGTGCTAGTGGTTTGGTACGTACAGGGCAGAGCTCCTACAATGAGCAGTTCTTC. Residues: CASGLVRTGQSSYNEQFF.